The present T cell receptor (beta chain) was sequenced within a study of control samples from healthy donors and cancer patients. TCRdb keeps only in-frame clones here, not all; method: immunoSEQ multiplex PCR. The table lists some 110,000 clones, 88% of them singletons. The CDR3 consists of 14 residues. Germline CDR1 reads LGHDT; CDR2 reads YNNKEL (reference sequence). With 5 bases removed from V and 0 bases from J, the gap between germline ends came to 10 bases. The sequenced material came from blood. The chain joins TRBV3-1 (or the pseudogene TRBV3-2) to TRBJ1-2, with D uncertain. The sequence derives from a woman aged 65 to 85 in good health. In DNA form, the CDR3 reads TGTGCCAGCAGCTACAGAGGTTCTAACTATGGCTACACCTTC. Amino acid sequence: CASSYRGSNYGYTF.